The entry below gives a single TCR beta chain sequence along with its context. This sample stems from a study of shared clonotypes between healthy human individuals. This CDR3 has 17 residues. Genomic DNA per cell subset filled all wells of several immunoSEQ plates. Profiled with immunoSEQ multiplex PCR; TCRdb holds only in-frame clones, not every one. This table has over a million clones, around 74% appearing once. This TCR came from a man aged 18-30 years in good health. V and J are TRBV21-1 and TRBJ1-2. TRBV21-1 is an annotated pseudogene. What was sequenced was memory CD4+ T cells sorted from blood. Subset meaning: CD45RA-negative fraction. The CDR3 protein is CASSKICYRLTQYGYTF. CDR3 DNA sequence: TGTGCCAGCAGCAAAATTTGTTACCGTCTAACCCAATATGGCTACACCTTC.